The 11 T cell receptor beta chains presented below share a single source sample, sequenced in a study of blood T cell repertoires in COVID-19. This table comes from immunoSEQ multiplex PCR, and its TCRdb copy is limited to in-frame clones, with some not included. The sample shows around 140,000 clones, around 87% of them seen only once. The sequenced sample consisted of peripheral blood. These receptors were collected from a man aged 50 to 59 who had recovered from COVID-19.

The chain recombines TRBV9 with TRBJ1-1, with 10 bases aligning to TRBD1. Germline values: CDR1 SGDLS, CDR2 YYNGEE. V was pared by 4 bases and J by 1 base, with 4 bases of the junction left unmatched. The CDR3 is 15 residues long. The CDR3 DNA follows: TGTGCCAGCAGCAACGGACAGGGGGGGAACACTGAAGCTTTCTTT. Amino acid sequence: CASSNGQGGNTEAFF. The full variable domain, completed using reference TRBV9 and TRBJ1-1, is DSGVTQTPKHLITATGQRVTLRCSPRSGDLSVYWYQQSLDQGLQFLIQYYNGEERAKGNILERFSAQQFPDLHSELNLSSLELGDSALYFCASSNGQGGNTEAFFGQGTRLTVV.

CDR3 sequence reads: CASSYSDRALAVSYEQYF. CDR3 coding DNA: TGTGCCAGCAGTTATTCCGACAGGGCCCTAGCAGTCTCCTACGAGCAGTACTTC. V is TRBV6-2 or TRBV6-3 and J is TRBJ2-7; 7 bases map to TRBD1. The CDR3 runs 18 residues. V lost 3 bases and J lost 0; bases outside the gene matches: 14. Germline-derived CDR1 and CDR2 are MNHEY and SVGEGT.

The gene calls are TRBV13 and TRBJ2-5, with TRBD1 matching 10 bases. The CDR3 totals 15 residues. With V trimmed by 5 bases and J by 5 bases, 8 bases remained unmatched. Per germline, CDR1 PRHDT and CDR2 FYEKMQ (reference sequence). CDR3 protein: CASSITTGGAETQYF. The CDR3 DNA reads as TGTGCCAGCAGCATAACGACAGGGGGCGCGGAGACCCAGTACTTC.

This clone was counted a single time. V gene TRBV11-3 combines with J gene TRBJ1-1; perhaps TRBD1 as D (6 bases). The germline V gene encodes CDR1 SGHNT and CDR2 YENEEA. Trimming took 5 bases from V and 1 from J, leaving 14 bases between them. The CDR3 loop spans 15 amino acids. CDR3: CASSKDTGPNTEAFF. The CDR3 nucleotides are TGTGCCAGCAGCAAAGACACAGGGCCGAACACTGAAGCTTTCTTT.

The V and J genes are TRBV9 and TRBJ1-3; D not certain. Looked up from germline, CDR1 is SGDLS and CDR2 is YYNGEE. V was pared by 0 bases and J by 2 bases, with 6 bases between. The CDR3 sequence is 14 residues long. This chain's CDR3 is CASSVGQAGNTIYF. The DNA for the CDR3 is TGTGCCAGCAGCGTAGGGCAAGCTGGAAACACCATATATTTT.

The CDR3 nucleotides are TGTGCCAGCAGCTTGAGAGTCAGGGGGACAGACACCGGGGAGCTGTTTTTT. This codes for CASSLRVRGTDTGELFF. This rearrangement joins TRBV5-4 to TRBJ2-2; 7 bases match TRBD1. Per the germline V gene, CDR1 is SGHNT and CDR2 is YYREEE (reference sequence). Germline trimming cut 1 base from V and 3 bases from J; bases unmatched to any gene: 9. The CDR3 consists of 17 residues.

V and J are TRBV4-1 and TRBJ1-6, with unresolved D. Deletions cut 1 base from V and 0 bases from J, with 10 bases between. Germline loops: CDR1 MGHRA, CDR2 YSYEKL. The CDR3 is 17 amino acids. The CDR3 sequence: CASSQGREDSYNSPLHF. The CDR3 DNA follows: TGCGCCAGCAGCCAAGGACGGGAAGACTCCTATAATTCACCCCTCCACTTT.

The chain carries TRBV6-5 and TRBJ2-7; 8 nucleotides align to TRBD1. Germline-derived CDR1 and CDR2 are MNHEY and SVGAGI. The CDR3 has 14 residues. With 6 bases clipped from V and 2 bases from J, the junction kept 6 bases outside the gene matches. CDR3 bases: TGTGCCAGCAGGAAGGGACAGGTACCCTACGAGCAGTACTTC. Translated, it gives CASRKGQVPYEQYF.

There are a few counts of this clone. The chain is built from TRBV5-6 and TRBJ2-3, with a weak D call TRBD1 (5 bases). CDR1 is SGHDT and CDR2 is YYEEEE in the germline V gene. The CDR3 runs to 14 residues. V dropped 1 base and J dropped 6 bases, with 12 bases sitting between them. CDR3 in amino acids: CASSLITGLDTQYF. The CDR3 nucleotides are TGTGCCAGCAGCTTGATAACAGGCCTGGATACGCAGTATTTT.

This rearrangement joins TRBV5-1 to TRBJ2-1, with 14 bases fitting TRBD2. With 3 bases clipped from V and 7 bases from J, the junction kept 6 bases outside the gene matches. Germline V gives CDR1 SGHRS, CDR2 YFSETQ. This CDR3 has 16 residues. For the CDR3, the DNA is TGCGCCAGCAGCTCGGGTGGGACTAGCGGGGGTAATGAGCAGTTCTTC. Translated: CASSSGGTSGGNEQFF.

The chain employs TRBV15 and TRBJ2-3; 9 bases are shared with TRBD2. CDR1 LNHNV and CDR2 YYDKDF come from the germline V gene (reference sequence). Losses at the gene ends were 6 bases for V and 6 bases for J; bases not matched to a gene: 13. The CDR3 has 16 amino acids. The CDR3 here is CATSRQRTSVGDTQYF. The CDR3 nucleotides read TGTGCCACCAGTCGGCAACGGACTAGCGTGGGGGATACGCAGTATTTT.